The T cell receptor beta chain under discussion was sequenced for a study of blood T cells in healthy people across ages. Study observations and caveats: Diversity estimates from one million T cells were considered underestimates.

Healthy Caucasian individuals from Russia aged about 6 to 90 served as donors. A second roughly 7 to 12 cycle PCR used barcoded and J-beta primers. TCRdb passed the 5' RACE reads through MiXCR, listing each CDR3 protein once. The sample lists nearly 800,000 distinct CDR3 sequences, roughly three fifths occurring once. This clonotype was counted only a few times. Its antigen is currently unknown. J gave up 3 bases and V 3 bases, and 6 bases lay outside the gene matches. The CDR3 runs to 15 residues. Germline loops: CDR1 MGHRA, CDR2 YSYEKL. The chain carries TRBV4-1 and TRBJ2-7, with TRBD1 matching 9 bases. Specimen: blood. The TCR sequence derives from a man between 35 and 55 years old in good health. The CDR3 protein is CASSQKGDRDYEQYF. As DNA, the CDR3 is TGCGCCAGCAGCCAGAAAGGGGACAGGGACTACGAGCAGTACTTC.